The rows below give T cell receptor beta chains drawn from one sample of a study of beta chain features in type 1 diabetes. TCRdb keeps only in-frame clones here, not all; method: immunoSEQ multiplex PCR. The sample carries about 470,000 clones, roughly 31% recorded once. Sequencing input: naive CD4+ T cells from blood. The receptors originated from a man aged 18-30 years in good health. CDR3s include the opening cysteine and the closing phenylalanine or tryptophan. The order of the fields is V gene, clone size, J gene, D gene, CDR3 protein, CDR3 DNA. D genes are given only for firm matches. Expanded clones get a size class; other rows say once, few or many, or leave the size out.

TRBV9	few	TRBJ1-3	.	CASSVAGNTIYF	TGTGCCAGCAGCGTAGCTGGAAACACCATATATTTT
TRBV4-1	few	TRBJ2-7	.	CASSQDSLGPSYEQYF	TGCGCCAGCAGCCAAGATTCCCTCGGTCCCTCCTACGAGCAGTACTTC
TRBV29-1	.	TRBJ2-1	TRBD2	CSVDTPSGSRWNEQFF	TGCAGCGTTGATACGCCTAGCGGGAGCCGATGGAATGAGCAGTTCTTC
TRBV5-1	.	TRBJ2-4	.	CASRGETGNIQYF	TGCGCCAGCAGAGGGGAAACTGGAAACATTCAGTACTTC
TRBV5-1	.	TRBJ1-5	.	CASSLGEGGGNQPQHF	TGCGCCAGCAGCTTGGGGGAGGGAGGAGGCAATCAGCCCCAGCATTTT
TRBV11-1	.	TRBJ2-3	.	CASSLLAYPDTQYF	TGTGCCAGCAGCTTACTAGCCTACCCAGATACGCAGTATTTT
TRBV5-4	.	TRBJ2-5	.	CASSFWQFQTQYF	TGTGCCAGCAGCTTCTGGCAGTTTCAGACCCAGTACTTC
TRBV29-1	.	TRBJ2-3	.	CSVESPGRTDTQYF	TGCAGCGTTGAATCTCCAGGGCGCACAGATACGCAGTATTTT
TRBV30	.	TRBJ1-5	.	CAWSVGGIGNQPQHF	TGTGCCTGGAGTGTTGGGGGTATTGGCAATCAGCCCCAGCATTTT
TRBV9	.	TRBJ1-2	.	CASSTGEGGYTF	TGTGCCAGCAGCACTGGAGAGGGCGGCTACACCTTC
TRBV29-1	few	TRBJ1-2	TRBD1	CSVDRVRGTNYGYTF	TGCAGCGTAGACAGGGTGAGGGGGACTAACTATGGCTACACCTTC
TRBV29-1	.	TRBJ2-3	TRBD1	CSVRRDREADTQYF	TGCAGCGTTCGCCGGGACAGGGAGGCAGATACGCAGTATTTT
TRBV2	.	TRBJ2-5	.	CASSEVPETQYF	TGTGCCAGCAGTGAAGTCCCGGAGACCCAGTACTTC
TRBV15	.	TRBJ2-1	.	CATSRHSGPSSYNEQFF	TGTGCCACCAGCAGACATAGCGGACCCAGCTCCTACAATGAGCAGTTCTTC
TRBV29-1	few	TRBJ2-7	.	CSAEGSSYEQYF	TGCAGCGCCGAAGGCAGTTCCTACGAGCAGTACTTC
TRBV28	.	TRBJ2-6	.	CASSVSGANVLTF	TGTGCCAGCTCAGTCTCTGGGGCCAACGTCCTGACTTTC
TRBV5-1	few	TRBJ2-1	TRBD1	CASSLPGQGYNEQFF	TGCGCCAGCAGCTTACCGGGACAGGGCTACAATGAGCAGTTCTTC
TRBV25-1	.	TRBJ2-1	.	CASSESGRPYNEQFF	TGTGCCAGCAGTGAATCGGGCAGGCCCTACAATGAGCAGTTCTTC
TRBV7-9	.	TRBJ1-2	TRBD1	CATGQSYGYTF	TGTGCCACGGGACAGAGCTATGGCTACACCTTC
TRBV7-2	few	TRBJ1-2	TRBD1	CASSARDGTGGSYTF	TGTGCCAGCAGCGCCCGAGATGGGACAGGCGGTAGCTACACCTTC
TRBV9	few	TRBJ2-7	.	CASSVAGSPYEQYF	TGTGCCAGCAGCGTAGCGGGATCGCCATACGAGCAGTACTTC
TRBV28	.	TRBJ2-5	.	CASSPGQGGTGGRETQYF	TGTGCCAGCAGCCCTGGACAGGGCGGAACGGGAGGGAGGGAGACCCAGTACTTC
TRBV29-1	.	TRBJ2-2	.	CSVETSPTGELFF	TGCAGCGTTGAAACATCCCCGACCGGGGAGCTGTTTTTT
TRBV29-1	few	TRBJ2-7	.	CSVRRPPNEQYF	TGCAGCGTCAGACGGCCACCCAACGAGCAGTACTTC
TRBV13	.	TRBJ1-2	TRBD1	CASSVQGSYGYTF	TGTGCCAGCAGCGTACAGGGGAGCTATGGCTACACCTTC
TRBV25-1	few	TRBJ1-4	.	CASSEGQPNEKLFF	TGTGCCAGCAGTGAGGGTCAGCCTAATGAAAAACTGTTTTTT
TRBV6-5	.	TRBJ2-1	TRBD2	CASSTLAGGSNEQFF	TGTGCCAGCAGCACCTTAGCGGGAGGGTCTAATGAGCAGTTCTTC
TRBV29-1	few	TRBJ2-1	.	CSVEESSYNEQFF	TGCAGCGTTGAGGAGAGCTCCTACAATGAGCAGTTCTTC
TRBV9	once	TRBJ2-3	TRBD2	CASSVAGGPMSADTQYF	TGTGCCAGCAGCGTCGCGGGAGGGCCGATGTCTGCAGATACGCAGTATTTT
TRBV2	.	TRBJ2-1	.	CASRRFNEQFF	TGTGCCAGCAGAAGGTTCAATGAGCAGTTCTTC
TRBV4-2	.	TRBJ2-3	.	CASSQGSTDTQYF	TGTGCCAGCAGCCAGGGGAGTACAGATACGCAGTATTTT
TRBV29-1	.	TRBJ1-1	.	CSVDRDRAEAFF	TGCAGCGTTGACAGGGATAGGGCTGAAGCTTTCTTT
TRBV7-2	few	TRBJ2-7	TRBD2	CASSPNLAAYEQYF	TGTGCCAGCAGCCCAAACCTAGCGGCCTACGAGCAGTACTTC
TRBV10-3	few	TRBJ1-1	.	CATGKENTEAFF	TGTGCCACCGGAAAGGAGAACACTGAAGCTTTCTTT
TRBV7-2	.	TRBJ2-4	.	CASSPDRYIQYF	TGTGCCAGCAGCCCGGACCGATACATTCAGTACTTC
TRBV28	few	TRBJ2-1	TRBD2	CASSLRLAGKYNEQFF	TGTGCCAGCAGTTTGCGGCTAGCGGGAAAATACAATGAGCAGTTCTTC
TRBV7-8	once	TRBJ2-3	TRBD2	CASSTSADTQYF	TGTGCCAGCAGCACTAGCGCAGATACGCAGTATTTT
TRBV29-1	.	TRBJ2-5	.	CSVSFGTQYF	TGCAGCGTTTCTTTTGGGACCCAGTACTTC
TRBV10-3	.	TRBJ2-5	TRBD2	CAISESGRGWQETQYF	TGTGCCATCAGTGAAAGCGGGAGAGGCTGGCAAGAGACCCAGTACTTC
TRBV10-3	few	TRBJ2-5	.	CATLGKGETQYF	TGTGCCACCTTGGGAAAGGGAGAGACCCAGTACTTC
TRBV4-1	few	TRBJ2-7	TRBD2	CASSRGKVAGPSYEQYF	TGCGCCAGCAGCCGCGGGAAAGTAGCGGGACCCTCCTACGAGCAGTACTTC
TRBV7-8	.	TRBJ1-4	TRBD1	CASSLAPTGEEKLFF	TGTGCCAGCAGCTTAGCGCCGACAGGGGAGGAAAAACTGTTTTTT
TRBV18	few	TRBJ2-1	.	CASSGPTSSYNEQFF	TGTGCCAGCTCAGGTCCGACTAGCTCCTACAATGAGCAGTTCTTC
TRBV10-3	few	TRBJ1-2	.	CAISNLDGYTF	TGTGCCATCAGTAACCTCGATGGCTACACCTTC
TRBV30	few	TRBJ2-7	TRBD2	CAWIPGLDSRQYF	TGTGCCTGGATTCCCGGACTAGATAGTCGGCAGTACTTC
TRBV2	few	TRBJ1-2	TRBD1	CASSGQGANYGYTF	TGTGCCAGCAGTGGACAGGGGGCCAACTATGGCTACACCTTC
TRBV7-9	.	TRBJ2-1	TRBD2	CASSPRAGGPNEQFF	TGTGCCAGCAGCCCTAGGGCGGGAGGGCCGAATGAGCAGTTCTTC
TRBV29-1	few	TRBJ1-3	.	CSVVPGSGNTIYF	TGCAGCGTTGTGCCAGGCTCTGGAAACACCATATATTTT
TRBV29-1	.	TRBJ1-1	.	CSAVSRNTEAFF	TGCAGCGCTGTCTCTAGGAACACTGAAGCTTTCTTT
TRBV4-1	few	TRBJ2-5	TRBD2	CASSQPGGTQYF	TGCGCCAGCAGCCAGCCGGGGGGGACCCAGTACTTC
TRBV28	.	TRBJ1-1	TRBD1	CASKDREAFF	TGTGCCAGCAAGGACAGGGAAGCTTTCTTT
TRBV13	few	TRBJ1-3	.	CASSILDRAGNTIYF	TGTGCCAGCAGCATCTTGGACAGAGCTGGAAACACCATATATTTT
TRBV6-6	.	TRBJ2-1	.	CASTLETRYEQFF	TGTGCCAGCACTTTGGAGACTAGGTATGAGCAGTTCTTC
TRBV18	few	TRBJ2-4	TRBD1	CASSPFFTGVAKNIQYF	TGTGCCAGCTCACCTTTTTTCACAGGGGTGGCCAAAAACATTCAGTACTTC